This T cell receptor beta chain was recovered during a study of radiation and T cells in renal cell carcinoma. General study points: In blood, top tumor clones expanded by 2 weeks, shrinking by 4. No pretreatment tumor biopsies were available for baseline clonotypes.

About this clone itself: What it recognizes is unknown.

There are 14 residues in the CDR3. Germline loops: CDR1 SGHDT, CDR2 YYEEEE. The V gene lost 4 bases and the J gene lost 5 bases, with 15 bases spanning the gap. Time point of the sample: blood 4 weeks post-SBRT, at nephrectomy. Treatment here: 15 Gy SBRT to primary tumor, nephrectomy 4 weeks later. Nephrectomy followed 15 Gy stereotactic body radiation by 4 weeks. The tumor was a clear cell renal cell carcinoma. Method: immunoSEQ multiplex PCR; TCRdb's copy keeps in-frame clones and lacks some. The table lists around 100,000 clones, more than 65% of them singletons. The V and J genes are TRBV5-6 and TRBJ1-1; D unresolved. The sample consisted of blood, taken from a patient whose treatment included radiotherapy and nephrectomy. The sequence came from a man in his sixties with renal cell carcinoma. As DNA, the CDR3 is TGTGCCAGCAGCCTCCGGACCCTGGGAACTGAAGCTTTCTTT. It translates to CASSLRTLGTEAFF.